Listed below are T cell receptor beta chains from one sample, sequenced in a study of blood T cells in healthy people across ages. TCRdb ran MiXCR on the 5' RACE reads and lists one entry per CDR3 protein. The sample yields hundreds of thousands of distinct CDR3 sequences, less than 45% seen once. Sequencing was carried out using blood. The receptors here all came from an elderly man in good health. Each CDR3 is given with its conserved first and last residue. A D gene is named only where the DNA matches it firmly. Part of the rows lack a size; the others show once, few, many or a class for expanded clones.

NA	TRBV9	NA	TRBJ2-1	TGTGCCAGCAGCGTGGGTCCCCTGCTTCGGGCTAGCGCGTACAATGAGCAGTTCTTC	CASSVGPLLRASAYNEQFF
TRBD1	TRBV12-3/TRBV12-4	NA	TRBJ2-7	TGTGCCAGCACCACGGGACAGGGGACCTACGAGCAGTACTTC	CASTTGQGTYEQYF
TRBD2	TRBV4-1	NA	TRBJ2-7	TGCGCCAGCAGCCAAGGGGAGCGGGGGGCCGACGAGCAGTACTTC	CASSQGERGADEQYF
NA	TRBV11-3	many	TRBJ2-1	TGTGCCAGCAGCTTAGGTAACTACAATGAGCAGTTCTTC	CASSLGNYNEQFF
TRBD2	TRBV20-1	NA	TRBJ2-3	TGCAGTGCTAGAGCAAGCGGGGGGGCCGCAGATACGCAGTATTTT	CSARASGGAADTQYF
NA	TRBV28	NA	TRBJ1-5	TGTGCCAGCAGTTTAAATCTTATGGGGATCCAGCCCCAGCATTTT	CASSLNLMGIQPQHF
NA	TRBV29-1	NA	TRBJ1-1	TGCAGCGTCAAGACGGGGGGCACTGAAGCTTTCTTT	CSVKTGGTEAFF
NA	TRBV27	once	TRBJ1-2	TGTACCAGCAGTTTCGGGAGGACTAACTATGGCTACACCTTC	CTSSFGRTNYGYTF
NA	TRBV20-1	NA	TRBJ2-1	TGCAGTGCTAAGGGACAGGGGGCCGCTAGCGGGAGGGCCGGTTCCTACAATGAGCAGTTCTTC	CSAKGQGAASGRAGSYNEQFF
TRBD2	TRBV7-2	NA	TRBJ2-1	TGTGCCAGCAGCCCCCTGTTCGTAGCGGGGTCCCACAATGAGCAGTTCTTC	CASSPLFVAGSHNEQFF
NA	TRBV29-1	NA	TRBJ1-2	TGCAGCGCCCAAACAGGTGCGGACTACACCTTC	CSAQTGADYTF
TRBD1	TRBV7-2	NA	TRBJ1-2	TGTGCCAGCAGCTTGTCAGGGGGTAACGACGGCTATGGCTACACCTTC	CASSLSGGNDGYGYTF